Detailed here is one TCR beta chain. No antigen is known for it. With 5 bases clipped from V and 3 bases from J, the junction kept 9 bases outside the gene matches. CDR1 and CDR2 from the germline V gene are LNHDA and SQIVND (reference sequence). The CDR3 consists of 16 residues. This sample is drawn from a study of cytomegalovirus exposure and HLA in healthy donors. The study, taken as a whole, reports: Several of the most significant clusters were apparently associated with common viral pathogens in a later analysis. In a later analysis, HLA-C alleles had the fewest associated TCRs, DRB1 alleles the most.

Primers: 60 Vbeta forward and 13 Jbeta reverse. Sequencing used immunoSEQ multiplex PCR; TCRdb keeps in-frame clones, though not all of them. Among 160,000 or so clones, roughly 80% were seen once, and the ten largest hold roughly 1.3%. The TCR was taken from a woman between 45 and 60 years old in good health and CMV-seronegative. The rearrangement uses TRBV19 and TRBJ1-1; 10 positions agree with TRBD1. Material for sequencing was PBMCs. In DNA form, the CDR3 reads TGTGCCAGTAGTCCTTCGGACAGGGGGGTTTACACTGAAGCTTTCTTT. It specifies CASSPSDRGVYTEAFF.